This TCR beta chain was sequenced during a study of T cells after yellow fever vaccination. In TCRdb, the 5' RACE reads were re-called with MiXCR into one record per CDR3 protein. Altogether just over 25,000 distinct CDR3 sequences are present, 4.5% to 6% being singletons, with the ten largest covering about an eighth. In its sample, this clonotype was seen many times. Study findings and constraints: FACS-sorted repertoires might harbor abundant contaminating clonotypes from the bulk population. A weaker secondary response peaked on day 5, the primary on day 15. Booster samples showed a return of most primary-vaccination clones (approximately 96% CD4, roughly 85% CD8).

The sequence was obtained from a man between 25 and 39 years old who received the YFV17D yellow fever vaccine. Sequenced here: PBMCs, either bulk or a sorted T-cell subset (CD4+, CD8+, memory, or dextramer-sorted; not recorded which), sampled 15 days after the yellow fever booster vaccination.

The DNA for the CDR3 is TGTGCCAGCAGCGTAGGACTTCAAGAGACCCAGTACTTC. Translation gives CASSVGLQETQYF. The chain employs TRBV9 and TRBJ2-5; no firm D call. The CDR3 covers 13 residues. Trimming removed 0 bases from V and 2 bases from J, with 5 bases in between. Germline V gene lookup returns CDR1 SGDLS and CDR2 YYNGEE.